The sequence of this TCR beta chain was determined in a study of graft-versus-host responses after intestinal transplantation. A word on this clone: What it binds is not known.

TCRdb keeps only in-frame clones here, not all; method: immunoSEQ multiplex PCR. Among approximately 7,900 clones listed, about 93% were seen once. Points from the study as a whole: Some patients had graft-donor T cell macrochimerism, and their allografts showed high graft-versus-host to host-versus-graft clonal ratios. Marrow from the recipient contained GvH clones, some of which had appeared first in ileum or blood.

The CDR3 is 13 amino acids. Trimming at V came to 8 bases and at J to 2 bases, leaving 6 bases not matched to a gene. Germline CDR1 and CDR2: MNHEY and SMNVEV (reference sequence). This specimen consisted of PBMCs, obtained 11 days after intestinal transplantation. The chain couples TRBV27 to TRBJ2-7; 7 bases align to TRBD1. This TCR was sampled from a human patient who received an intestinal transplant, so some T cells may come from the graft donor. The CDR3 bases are TGTGCCAGCTCCCGGGACAGACCCTACGAGCAGTACTTC. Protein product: CASSRDRPYEQYF.